The entry below describes one T cell receptor beta chain. This entry belongs to a study of blood T cell repertoires in COVID-19. About the study: The samples span acute and convalescent COVID-19 from the United States, Italy and Spain. T cells, B-cell-depleted T cells, or PBMCs supplied cDNA or gDNA.

Between the trimmed V and J ends, which lost 3 bases and 4 bases, there was a span of 8 bases. Per germline, CDR1 MNHEY and CDR2 SMNVEV (reference sequence). This CDR3 spans 13 amino acids. Source study methods: Amplification with reference gene primers provided the estimates of nucleated cell counts. Here immunoSEQ multiplex PCR was the method, and the copy in TCRdb shows in-frame clones only, minus some. V, J and clone size are those of that table, while D and trimming were read from the DNA. The table shows around 100,000 clones, with about 82% occurring only once. Sample: peripheral blood. The sequence was collected from a man between 45 and 60 years old with active or convalescent COVID-19. The chain recombines TRBV27 with TRBJ2-3; D is undetermined. CDR3 residues: CASSFSRADTQYF. CDR3 nucleotide sequence: TGTGCCAGCAGTTTTAGCCGCGCAGATACGCAGTATTTT.